The TCR beta chain described here comes from a study of radiation and T cells in renal cell carcinoma. With 1 base removed from V and 0 bases from J, the gap between germline ends came to 12 bases. The CDR3 extends over 16 amino acids. CDR1 and CDR2 from the germline V gene are MNHNY and SVGAGI (reference sequence). Sequencing was performed with immunoSEQ multiplex PCR; in TCRdb, only in-frame clones are kept and a portion is missing. The sample consists of 120,000 to 150,000 clones, roughly 80% of them appearing once. Time point defined: baseline pretreatment blood. As for treatment: 15 Gy SBRT to primary tumor, nephrectomy 4 weeks later.

The material was blood, obtained from a patient whose treatment included radiotherapy and nephrectomy. The chain recombines TRBV6-6 with TRBJ1-1; possible D gene TRBD1, 6 bases. This TCR was sampled from a woman aged 45-65 years with renal cell carcinoma. The CDR3 DNA reads as TGTGCCAGCAGTTACTTCTTCGACAGGCTGAACACTGAAGCTTTCTTT. As protein: CASSYFFDRLNTEAFF.